A single sample is the source of the 17 T cell receptor beta chains below, sequenced in a study of shared clonotypes between healthy human individuals. Sequencing was performed with immunoSEQ multiplex PCR; in TCRdb, only in-frame clones are kept and a portion is missing. Of hundreds of thousands of clones detected, 97% appear once; the ten largest clones hold 0.045% to 0.06%. The specimen sequenced was naive CD4+ T cells sorted from blood. As to subset: CD45RA+ positively selected. The receptors come from a woman aged 25 to 39 in good health.

This rearrangement joins TRBV7-2 to TRBJ1-5; D possibly corresponds to TRBD1 (5 bases). V was pared by 1 base and J by 3 bases, with 13 bases between. This CDR3 comprises 16 residues. In germline, CDR1 is SGHTA, CDR2 FQGNSA. The CDR3 loop reads CASSLGPRQNNQPQHF. CDR3 coding DNA: TGTGCCAGCAGCTTAGGCCCGAGACAGAACAATCAGCCCCAGCATTTT.

This chain joins TRBV7-8 and TRBJ1-1; D gene uncertain. The germline V and J ends were trimmed by 5 bases and 1 base, with 8 bases remaining between them. This CDR3 contains 13 residues. Germline V gene lookup returns CDR1 SGHVS and CDR2 FQNEAQ. The CDR3 reads CASSPRQNTEAFF. The CDR3 DNA reads TGTGCCAGCAGCCCCAGACAGAACACTGAAGCTTTCTTT.

This chain connects TRBV28 to TRBJ2-7, with 7 bases that match TRBD1. The CDR3 has 16 amino acids. Germline V CDR1 and CDR2: MDHEN, SYDVKM. Trimming at V came to 2 bases and at J to 3 bases, leaving 10 bases not matched to a gene. CDR3 region: CASSLPLRGTDYEQYF. In DNA form, the CDR3 reads TGTGCCAGCAGTTTACCCCTTCGAGGGACAGACTACGAGCAGTACTTC.

The J gene is TRBJ1-3, the V gene TRBV5-6; D not resolved. The CDR3 runs to 15 residues. Germline V lookup: CDR1 SGHDT, CDR2 YYEEEE. Trimming removed 7 bases from V and 1 base from J, with 15 bases in between. The CDR3 DNA reads as TGTGCCAGCTCACTGGGTCGGGGTTCTGGAAACACCATATATTTT. This encodes CASSLGRGSGNTIYF.

V usage is TRBV5-8 and J usage is TRBJ2-2; D unresolved. Trimming cost V 2 bases and J 6 bases, with 11 bases left between them. Germline V gene lookup returns CDR1 SGHTS and CDR2 YDEGEE. This CDR3 has 14 amino acids. The CDR3 DNA reads TGTGCCAGCAGCTTCTCTCCTCTGGCCGGGGAGCTGTTTTTT. Translation: CASSFSPLAGELFF.

The chain couples TRBV4-2 to TRBJ2-3; no clear D gene. Germline V gene sequence: CDR1 LGHNA, CDR2 YNFKEQ. V lost 1 base, J lost 2 bases, and 7 bases lay in between. The CDR3 has 14 residues. CDR3 sequence: CASSQGSNTDTQYF. The CDR3 region has the DNA TGTGCCAGCAGCCAAGGATCTAACACAGATACGCAGTATTTT.

J is TRBJ1-2 and V is TRBV10-2; unclear D gene. This CDR3 region has 15 residues. The ends were cut back, 8 bases at V and 5 bases at J, with 21 bases in the middle. Germline assignment: CDR1 WSHSY and CDR2 SAAADI. Here the CDR3 DNA reads TGCGCCAGCTCAATCACCCAACAGAACTTATATGGCTACACCTTC. Residues: CASSITQQNLYGYTF.

A remark on this clone: Additional DNA sequences in this sample encode the identical CDR3. The chain uses TRBV5-4 and TRBJ1-5, with D hard to call. The CDR3 consists of 14 residues. Trimming shortened V by 0 bases and J by 0 bases, and 4 bases separated the two germline ends. Germline lookup yields CDR1 SGHNT and CDR2 YYREEE (reference sequence). The CDR3 loop is CASSLDRSNQPQHF. The DNA for the CDR3 is TGTGCCAGCAGCTTGGACCGTAGCAATCAGCCCCAGCATTTT.

CDR3 DNA: TGTGCCAGCTCAGGACAGGGTTGGGACGACTATGGCTACACCTTC. It is translated as CASSGQGWDDYGYTF. J is TRBJ1-2 and V is TRBV18; TRBD1 matches at 8 bases. V was pared by 5 bases and J by 3 bases, with 8 bases of the junction left unmatched. This CDR3 is built from 15 residues. The germline CDR1 and CDR2 sequences are KGHSH and LQKENI.

The chain is built from TRBV6-4 and TRBJ1-2, with a possible D match to TRBD1 (5 bases). CDR1 is MRHNA and CDR2 is SNTAGT in the germline V gene. Trimming left V 6 bases short and J 1 base short, with 12 bases between. The CDR3 loop spans 14 amino acids. The CDR3 is CASRNDSFNYGYTF. For the CDR3, the DNA is TGTGCCAGCAGAAACGACAGTTTTAACTATGGCTACACCTTC.

The rearrangement uses TRBV9 and TRBJ2-1; tentatively, D is TRBD2 (6 bases). V lost 0 bases and J lost 4, with 11 bases in between. CDR3 size: 15 residues. Germline V CDR1 and CDR2: SGDLS, YYNGEE. As DNA, the CDR3 is TGTGCCAGCAGCGTAGTGGCGGGAAAGTACAATGAGCAGTTCTTC. This translates into CASSVVAGKYNEQFF.

This clone was detected once. The V gene is TRBV10-1, the J gene TRBJ2-3, with a weak D call TRBD1 (5 bases). The CDR3 is made up of 13 amino acids. V was clipped by 5 bases and J by 2 bases, with 8 bases between them. Germline V gives CDR1 WNHNN, CDR2 SYGVQD (reference sequence). The CDR3 loop is CASSRGFTDTQYF. CDR3 coding DNA: TGCGCCAGCAGTAGGGGTTTCACAGATACGCAGTATTTT.

This chain uses TRBV5-1 with TRBJ2-7; 13 nucleotides align to TRBD2. CDR3 length equals 17 residues. After removal of 4 bases from V and 2 bases from J, the junction contained 9 bases not matched to a gene. Germline V gene lookup returns CDR1 SGHRS and CDR2 YFSETQ. CDR3 in DNA: TGCGCCAGCAGCCGCGGACTAGCGGGAGTTAAGACCTACGAGCAGTACTTC. This gives the protein CASSRGLAGVKTYEQYF.

V is TRBV6-1 and J is TRBJ1-2, with TRBD1 as a possible D gene (6 bases). The V and J ends lost 2 bases and 4 bases respectively, with 20 bases between them. Germline V gene lookup returns CDR1 MNHNS and CDR2 SASEGT. The CDR3 runs 17 residues. CDR3 region: CASSELWGQRTSYGYTF. Written as DNA, the CDR3 is TGTGCCAGCAGTGAATTATGGGGGCAGCGCACTTCCTATGGCTACACCTTC.

The J gene is TRBJ2-7, the V gene TRBV7-2; D is unresolved. CDR1 and CDR2 from the germline V gene are SGHTA and FQGNSA. Between the trimmed V and J ends, which lost 1 base and 9 bases, there was a span of 10 bases. The CDR3 spans 12 residues. The CDR3 here is CASSLEGDGQYF. CDR3 DNA sequence: TGTGCCAGCAGCTTAGAGGGTGACGGGCAGTACTTC.

The chain employs TRBV4-1 and TRBJ1-4; perhaps TRBD1 as D (5 bases). The CDR3 contains 16 residues. Per germline, CDR1 MGHRA and CDR2 YSYEKL. V lost 4 bases and J lost 0, with 12 bases in between. CDR3 DNA: TGCGCCAGCAGCCCCCTTTTGGGGGCAACTAATGAAAAACTGTTTTTT. Translation: CASSPLLGATNEKLFF.

The rearrangement links TRBV7-2 to TRBJ2-1; tentative D call: TRBD1 (5 bases). V gave up 2 bases and J gave up 9 bases, with 11 bases separating them. CDR1 SGHTA and CDR2 FQGNSA come from the germline V gene. This CDR3 has 13 amino acids. The CDR3 spells CASSLTQGTEQFF. In DNA, the CDR3 is TGTGCCAGCAGCTTAACGCAGGGAACTGAGCAGTTCTTC.